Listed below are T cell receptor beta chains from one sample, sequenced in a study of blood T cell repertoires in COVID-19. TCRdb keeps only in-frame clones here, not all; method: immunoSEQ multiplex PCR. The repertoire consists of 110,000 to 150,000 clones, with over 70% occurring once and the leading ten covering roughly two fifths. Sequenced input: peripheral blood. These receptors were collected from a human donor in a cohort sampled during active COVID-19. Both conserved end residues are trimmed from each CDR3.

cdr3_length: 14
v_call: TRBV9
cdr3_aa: ASSLDRDSPDYEQY

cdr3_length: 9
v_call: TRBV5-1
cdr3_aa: ASVEGGEQF

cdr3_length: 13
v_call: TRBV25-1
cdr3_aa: ASSGGQVVSYEQY

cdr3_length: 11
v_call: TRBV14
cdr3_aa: ASGPTGTGELF

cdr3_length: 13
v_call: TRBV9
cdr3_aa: ASSTTGLPYNEQF

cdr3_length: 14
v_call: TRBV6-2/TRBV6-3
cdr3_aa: ASSFRAGGSTDTQY

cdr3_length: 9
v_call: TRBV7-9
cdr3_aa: ASWGGHEQF

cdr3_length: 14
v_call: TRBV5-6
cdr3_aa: ASSLAGRDSKNIQY

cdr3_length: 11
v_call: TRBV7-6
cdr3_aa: ASSLRGRDEQY

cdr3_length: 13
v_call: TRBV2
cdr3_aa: ASIRAGGPQETQY

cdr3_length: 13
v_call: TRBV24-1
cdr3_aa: ATSDLDRGPGELF

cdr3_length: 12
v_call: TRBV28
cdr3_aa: ASTKIGIAYEQY

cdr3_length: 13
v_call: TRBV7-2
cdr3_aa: ASSPGQGVVQPQH

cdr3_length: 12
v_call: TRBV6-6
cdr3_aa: ATKQGADGNTIY

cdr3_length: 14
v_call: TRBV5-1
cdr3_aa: ASSPRTGGITGELF

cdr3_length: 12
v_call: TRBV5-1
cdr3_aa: ASRLTGGQETQY

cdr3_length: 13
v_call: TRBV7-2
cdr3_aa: ASSLAGTSVNEQF

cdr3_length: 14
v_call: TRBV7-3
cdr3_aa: ASSFSPGGPGNEQF

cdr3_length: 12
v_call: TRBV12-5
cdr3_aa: ASGLDGLAGELF

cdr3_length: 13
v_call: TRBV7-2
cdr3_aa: ASSLDRGRFNEQF

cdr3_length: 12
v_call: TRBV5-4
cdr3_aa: ASSQRTGLDTQY

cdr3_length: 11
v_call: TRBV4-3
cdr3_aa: ASSQESGMKQY

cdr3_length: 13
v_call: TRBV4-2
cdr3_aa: ASSPWGQGKNTIY

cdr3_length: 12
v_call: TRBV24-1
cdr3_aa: ATSFSGPNQPQH

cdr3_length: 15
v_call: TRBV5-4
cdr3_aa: ASSPGQAPIMNTEAF

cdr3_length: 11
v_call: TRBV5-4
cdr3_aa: ASSAAQGTEAF

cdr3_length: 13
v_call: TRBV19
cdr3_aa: ASSTGQGRGQPQH

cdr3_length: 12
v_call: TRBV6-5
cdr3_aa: ASSTDRETGELF

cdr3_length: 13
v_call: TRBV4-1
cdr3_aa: ASSQDGGGYEKLF